Detailed here is one T cell receptor (beta chain). Its antigen is unknown. As the sequencing template, cDNA was produced by extracting RNA and reverse transcribing it. Profiling relied on immunoSEQ multiplex PCR, and the TCRdb table lists in-frame clones only, not all of them. Here the sample spans about 110,000 clones, approximately 59% being singletons. This sample was taken from a study of CD8+ T cells in alopecia areata. General study points: Sequenced scalp T cells also include alphabeta T cells resident in normal skin. Between patients, shared TCR sequences were less clear than in mice. This was possibly due in part to HLA diversity in the patient population. For lesional scalp, especially alopecia totalis/universalis, clonality was higher than in normal scalp.

PBMCs, the starting material, were the source of sorted CD4+ and CD8+ T cells. Trimming took 0 bases from V and 6 from J, leaving 9 bases between them. This CDR3 region has 14 residues. The V gene's germline CDR1 is SNHLY and CDR2 FYNNEI. The clonotype was recovered from a human donor in good health. The chain recombines TRBV2 with TRBJ1-5, with no clear D. The sequenced sample was CD8+ T cells sorted from blood. The CDR3 DNA reads TGTGCCAGCAGTGAAGCTGGGTCCATTCAGCCCCAGCATTTT. It specifies CASSEAGSIQPQHF.